Reported below is one T cell receptor (beta chain). Its cognate antigen is unknown. Researchers ran the PCR with 60 Vbeta and 13 Jbeta primers. The data were produced by immunoSEQ multiplex PCR, yet TCRdb's version contains in-frame clones alone and is incomplete. Its table records over 55,000 clones. The CDR3 is 13 residues long. Trimming left V 6 bases short and J 2 bases short, with 10 bases between. Germline CDR1 reads MNHEY; CDR2 reads SMNVEV (reference sequence). These data come from a study of cytomegalovirus exposure and HLA in healthy donors. Overall study results and limits: Cytomegalovirus-associated TCR beta chains were listed, numbering some 150. There were some V segments, including TRBV6-2 and TRBV6-3, excluded as indistinguishable. TCR beta sequences numbering under 20,000 were associated with HLA alleles at 0.05 false discovery rate in a later analysis.

What was sequenced was PBMCs. The clonotype originates from a boy younger than 18 in good health and CMV-seronegative. This chain joins TRBV27 and TRBJ2-5; unclear D gene. CDR3 bases: TGTGCCAGCAGCCCGCGACTGCAAGAGACCCAGTACTTC. Protein sequence: CASSPRLQETQYF.